This T cell receptor beta chain is from a study of T cell responses to AZD1222 COVID-19 vaccine. General observations from the study: Spike-specific TCR breadth and depth rose after two AZD1222 doses. The donor group comprised mostly white British people and more females; the analysis possibly underestimated clonal diversity.

The CDR3 totals 13 residues. Germline V gene lookup returns CDR1 MNHEY and CDR2 SVGAGI. Trimming took 8 bases from V and 4 from J; bases not matched to a gene: 5. The method was immunoSEQ multiplex PCR; TCRdb's version includes in-frame clones alone and lacks a portion of them. Among about 39,000 clones, 90% were seen once, and the ten largest hold approximately 35%. A remark on this clone: As yet, its antigen is unknown.

This chain joins TRBV6-5 and TRBJ1-2; 9 bases map to TRBD1. The specimen comprised peripheral blood, sampled 28 days after the second AZD1222 dose. This sequence was found in an adult who received the AZD1222 COVID-19 vaccine. In DNA form, the CDR3 reads TGTGCCAGCGGACAGGGGTTGGCCTATGGCTACACCTTC. This gives the protein CASGQGLAYGYTF.